This T cell receptor (beta chain) was observed in a study of regulatory T cells in long-lasting Graves disease. This clonotype was found a few times. This sample's time point: persistent/refractory GD, antithyroid drugs over 5 years with positive TRAb. PBMC-extracted RNA yielded the TCR library. Patients were enrolled at an endocrinology department in Xi'an, China. EDTA tubes were used for drawing around 8.2 milliliters of peripheral blood. The CDR3 runs 13 residues. Trimming removed 2 bases at V and 3 bases at J, with 5 bases between. Germline CDR1 reads GTSNPN; CDR2 reads SVGIG (reference sequence). Through Arm-PCR of CDR3 regions and iRepertoire HTBI primers, TCR beta libraries were built. TCRdb used MiXCR to reprocess the multiplex PCR reads, holding one entry per CDR3 protein. The sample comprises approximately 400,000 distinct CDR3 sequences, about 20% of which are singletons, and roughly 20% rests with the top ten.

The chain combines TRBV30 with TRBJ1-6, with D perhaps TRBD1 (5 bases). The receptor was derived from a female donor with Graves disease. Sample: peripheral blood mononuclear cells (PBMCs), taken when the disease was refractory, from a patient treated with antithyroid drugs. The CDR3 region has the DNA TGTGCCTGGAGTCAGGGCTATAATTCACCCCTCCACTTT. Residues: CAWSQGYNSPLHF.